This T cell receptor (beta chain) was captured by sequencing in a study of graft-versus-host responses after intestinal transplantation. Study overall: All recipients got anti-thymocyte globulin induction, then tacrolimus and steroids for about 3 years. The study, taken as a whole, reports: The authors found GvH clones in recipient marrow, some appearing first in ileum or blood.

As concerns this clone: Its specificity is unknown.

Data came from immunoSEQ multiplex PCR; TCRdb stores just in-frame clones and leaves some out. The data show about 89,000 clones, over 90% seen once. The germline V and J ends were trimmed by 1 base and 7 bases, with 11 bases remaining between them. Germline V gene data show CDR1 as SGHAT and CDR2 as FQNNGV. The CDR3 covers 14 residues. The J gene is TRBJ1-5, the V gene TRBV11-2, with D perhaps TRBD1 (5 bases). Here the sequenced sample was unstimulated CD4+ T cells sorted from spleen or lymph node cells, taken before transplant. This clonotype was sampled from a human donor who was the organ donor for an intestinal transplant. The CDR3 bases are TGTGCCAGCAGCTTAGGACCAGGGAGGCAGCCCCAGCATTTT. Translated: CASSLGPGRQPQHF.